Sequencing of this T cell receptor beta chain was carried out in a study of Graves' ophthalmopathy and Graves' hyperthyroidism. Looking at the study overall: At initial diagnosis, peripheral blood was obtained, and this preceded any treatment.

CDR1 is SQVTM, CDR2 ANQGSEA, per germline. V lost 3 bases to trimming and J lost 2 bases, with 10 bases between them. This CDR3 has 13 amino acids. From RNA, the CDR3 regions of TCR beta chains were amplified and sequenced. HTBI-primed first-round RT-PCR preceded second-round multiplex PCR. One entry per CDR3 protein results from TCRdb running MiXCR on the multiplex PCR reads. Among approximately 160,000 distinct CDR3 sequences listed, around 40% were seen once. This clonotype was recorded at least ten times. V usage is TRBV29-1 and J usage is TRBJ1-2; no firm D call. Material: peripheral blood. This clonotype was obtained from a man aged 25 to 40 with Graves' ophthalmopathy. The CDR3 sequence: CSVESRSNYGYTF. For the CDR3, the DNA is TGCAGCGTTGAGAGCAGGTCAAACTATGGCTACACCTTC.